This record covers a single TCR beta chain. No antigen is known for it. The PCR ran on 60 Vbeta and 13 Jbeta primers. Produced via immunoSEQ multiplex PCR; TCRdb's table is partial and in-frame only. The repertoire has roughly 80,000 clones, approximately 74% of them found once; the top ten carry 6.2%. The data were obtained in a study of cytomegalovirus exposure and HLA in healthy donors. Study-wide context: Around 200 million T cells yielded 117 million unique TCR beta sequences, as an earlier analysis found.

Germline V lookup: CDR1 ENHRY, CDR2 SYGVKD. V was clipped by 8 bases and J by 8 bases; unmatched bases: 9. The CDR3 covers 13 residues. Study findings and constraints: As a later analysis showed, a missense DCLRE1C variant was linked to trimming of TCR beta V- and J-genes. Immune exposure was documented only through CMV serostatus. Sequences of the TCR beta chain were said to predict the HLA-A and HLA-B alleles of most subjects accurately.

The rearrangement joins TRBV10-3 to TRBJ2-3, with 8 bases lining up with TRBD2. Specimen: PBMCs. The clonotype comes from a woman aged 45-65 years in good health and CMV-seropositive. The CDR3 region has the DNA TGTGCCATCGGGTCGGGAGGGCCCGGTACGCAGTATTTT. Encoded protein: CAIGSGGPGTQYF.